This T cell receptor beta chain derives from a study of T cell clonotyping in hematopoietic cell transplantation. Germline loops: CDR1 SQVTM, CDR2 ANQGSEA. The CDR3 is 12 residues long. V shed 5 bases and J shed 1 base, with 8 bases lying between them. Recipients were bled about 28 days pretransplant and at posttransplant days 30, 100, 180. Sequencing used immunoSEQ multiplex PCR; TCRdb keeps in-frame clones, though not all of them. The data contain around 10,000 clones, roughly 80% of them seen just once; the ten biggest clones take up under 60%. General study findings and limits: Few recipient clonotypes overlapped donors; over 95% were de novo at given depth. Without cell sorting, CD4 versus CD8 contributions remain unresolved. Higher Inverse Simpson Index values in graft donor and pretransplant recipient predicted broader posttransplant TCR diversity.

This clone was counted only a few times. What it binds is unknown. The genes are TRBV29-1 and TRBJ2-5, with unresolved D. The TCR was taken from a male patient between 55 and 70 years old who had an allogeneic stem cell transplant from an unrelated donor, so the T cells may come from the graft donor. Some clones in this sample may be carry-over from other donors' samples. The source was PBMCs, collected at the time of graft-versus-host disease after allogeneic stem cell transplant. CDR3 coding DNA: TGCAGCGTTCTTGCGACCCAAGAGACCCAGTACTTC. Amino acids: CSVLATQETQYF.